A selection of T cell receptor beta chains follows, all from one sample in a study of T cells expressing NK-cell markers. One entry per CDR3 protein, without DNA, is what TCRdb gives after re-calling the 5' RACE reads. This sample's table has some 600,000 distinct CDR3 sequences. Sequenced sample: blood T cells: a sorted CD56 or NKG2C T cell subset, CD4+ or CD8+ T cells, or bulk PBMC T cells (not recorded which). Receptor source: a man between 18 and 29 years old in good health. Both conserved end residues are part of each CDR3.

V gene: TRBV27; J gene: TRBJ1-1; CDR3 protein: CASRRRQGPTEAFF
V gene: TRBV9; J gene: TRBJ2-1; CDR3 protein: CASSVVRSNEQFF
V gene: TRBV19; J gene: TRBJ2-3; CDR3 protein: CASSDSGIVGTDTQYF
V gene: TRBV12-3/TRBV12-4; J gene: TRBJ2-5; CDR3 protein: CASTPRTGGGETQYF
V gene: TRBV5-1; J gene: TRBJ1-1; CDR3 protein: CASSLSPGGGTEAFF
V gene: TRBV7-7; J gene: TRBJ1-5; CDR3 protein: CAPPAARNQPQHF
V gene: TRBV9; J gene: TRBJ2-5; CDR3 protein: CASSVVEWERIETQYF
V gene: TRBV28; J gene: TRBJ2-5; CDR3 protein: CASSLWGQRYQETQYF
V gene: TRBV21-1; J gene: TRBJ2-5; CDR3 protein: CASSKAGRGAEETQYF
V gene: TRBV14; J gene: TRBJ2-3; CDR3 protein: CASSQEWAEAEGDTQYF
V gene: TRBV6-1; J gene: TRBJ2-7; CDR3 protein: CASSPPTSGRTNEQYF
V gene: TRBV18; J gene: TRBJ1-2; CDR3 protein: CASSPQVSRGPGYTF
V gene: TRBV6-1; J gene: TRBJ1-6; CDR3 protein: CASRPGGFNSPLHF
V gene: TRBV28; J gene: TRBJ2-1; CDR3 protein: CASSSPTTYNEQFF
V gene: TRBV12-3/TRBV12-4; J gene: TRBJ2-1; CDR3 protein: CASSLDRLAGGIREQFF
V gene: TRBV28; J gene: TRBJ2-3; CDR3 protein: CASSLTSGRALTDTQYF
V gene: TRBV6-2/TRBV6-3; J gene: TRBJ2-1; CDR3 protein: CASSPFGGLAGVSYNEQFF
V gene: TRBV25-1; J gene: TRBJ2-1; CDR3 protein: CASMRGNEQFF
V gene: TRBV28; J gene: TRBJ1-6; CDR3 protein: CASSPQGNNSPLHF